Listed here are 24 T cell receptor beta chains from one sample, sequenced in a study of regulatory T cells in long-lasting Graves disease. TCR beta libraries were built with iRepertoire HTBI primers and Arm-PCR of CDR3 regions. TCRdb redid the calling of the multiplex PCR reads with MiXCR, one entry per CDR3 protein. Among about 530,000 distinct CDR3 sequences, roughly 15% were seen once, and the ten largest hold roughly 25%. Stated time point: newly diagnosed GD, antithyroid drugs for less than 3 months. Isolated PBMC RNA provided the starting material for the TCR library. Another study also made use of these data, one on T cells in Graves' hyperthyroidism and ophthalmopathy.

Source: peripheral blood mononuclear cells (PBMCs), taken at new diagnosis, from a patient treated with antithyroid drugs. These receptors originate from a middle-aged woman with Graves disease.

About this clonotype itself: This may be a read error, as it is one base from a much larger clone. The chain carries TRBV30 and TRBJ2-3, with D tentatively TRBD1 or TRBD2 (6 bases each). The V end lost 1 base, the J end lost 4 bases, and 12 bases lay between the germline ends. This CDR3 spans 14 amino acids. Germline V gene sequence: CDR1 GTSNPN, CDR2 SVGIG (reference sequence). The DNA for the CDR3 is TGTGCCTGGAGTGGGGGGGCCGGCTCAGATACGCAGTATTTT. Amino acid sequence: CAWSGGAGSDTQYF. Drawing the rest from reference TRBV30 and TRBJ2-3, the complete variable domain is SQTIHQWPATLVQPVGSPLSLECTVEGTSNPNLYWYRQAAGRGLQLLFYSVGIGQISSEVPQNLSASRPQDRQFILSSKKLLLSDSGFYLCAWSGGAGSDTQYFGPGTRLTVL.

The CDR3 coding sequence is TGTGCCAGCTCAACCAGTATACAGGGATGGGCTTTCTTT. Its translation: CASSTSIQGWAFF. The chain uses TRBV18 and TRBJ1-1; perhaps TRBD1 as D (6 bases). CDR1 is KGHSH and CDR2 is LQKENI in the germline V gene. This CDR3 spans 13 amino acids. V lost 5 bases and J lost 11, with 18 bases in between.

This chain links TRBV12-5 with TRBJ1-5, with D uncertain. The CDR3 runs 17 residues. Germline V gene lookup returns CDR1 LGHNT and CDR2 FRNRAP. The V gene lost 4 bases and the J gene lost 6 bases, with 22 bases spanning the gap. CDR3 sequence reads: CASGSTPPGGRGQPQHF. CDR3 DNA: TGTGCTAGTGGTTCCACCCCCCCGGGAGGAAGAGGTCAGCCCCAGCATTTT.

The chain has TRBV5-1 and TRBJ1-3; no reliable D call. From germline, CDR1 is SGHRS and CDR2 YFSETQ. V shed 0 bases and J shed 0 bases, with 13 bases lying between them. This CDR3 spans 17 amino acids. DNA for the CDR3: TGCGCCAGCAGCTTGGGGCCCGTGGGTCTCTCTGGAAACACCATATATTTT. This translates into CASSLGPVGLSGNTIYF. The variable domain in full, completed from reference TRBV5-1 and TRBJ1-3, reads KAGVTQTPRYLIKTRGQQVTLSCSPISGHRSVSWYQQTPGQGLQFLFEYFSETQRNKGNFPGRFSGRQFSNSRSEMNVSTLELGDSALYLCASSLGPVGLSGNTIYFGEGSWLTVV.

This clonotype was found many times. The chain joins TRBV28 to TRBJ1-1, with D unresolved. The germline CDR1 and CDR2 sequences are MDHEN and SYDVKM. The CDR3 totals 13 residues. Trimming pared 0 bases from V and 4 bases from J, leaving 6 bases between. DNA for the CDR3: TGTGCCAGCAGTTTATGGGGAGGCACTGAAGCTTTCTTT. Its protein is CASSLWGGTEAFF.

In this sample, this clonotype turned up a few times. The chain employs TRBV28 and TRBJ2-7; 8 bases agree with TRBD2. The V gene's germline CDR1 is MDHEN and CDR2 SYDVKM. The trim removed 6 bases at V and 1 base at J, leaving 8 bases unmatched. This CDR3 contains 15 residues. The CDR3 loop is CASRRTGGGSYEQYF. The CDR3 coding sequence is TGTGCCAGCAGGCGGACCGGGGGGGGATCCTACGAGCAGTACTTC.

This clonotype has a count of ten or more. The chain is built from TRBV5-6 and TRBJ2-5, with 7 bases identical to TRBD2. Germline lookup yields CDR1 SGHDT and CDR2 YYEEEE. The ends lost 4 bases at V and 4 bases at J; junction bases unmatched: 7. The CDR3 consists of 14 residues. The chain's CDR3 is CASSPPGGGETQYF. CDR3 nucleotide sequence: TGTGCCAGCAGCCCCCCGGGCGGGGGAGAGACCCAGTACTTC.

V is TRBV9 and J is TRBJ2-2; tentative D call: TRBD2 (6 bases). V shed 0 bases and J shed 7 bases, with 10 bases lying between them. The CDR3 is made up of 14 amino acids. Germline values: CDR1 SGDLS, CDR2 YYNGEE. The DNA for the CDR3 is TGTGCCAGCAGCGTAGCTGGGGGGTTCGGGGAGCTGTTTTTT. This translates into CASSVAGGFGELFF.

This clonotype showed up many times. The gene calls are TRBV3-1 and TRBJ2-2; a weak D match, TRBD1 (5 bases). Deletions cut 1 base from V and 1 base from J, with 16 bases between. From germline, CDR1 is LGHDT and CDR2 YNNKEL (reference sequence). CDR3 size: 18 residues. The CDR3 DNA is TGTGCCAGCAGCCAAGTTTACAGGAACCTTAAGAACACCGGGGAGCTGTTTTTT. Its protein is CASSQVYRNLKNTGELFF.

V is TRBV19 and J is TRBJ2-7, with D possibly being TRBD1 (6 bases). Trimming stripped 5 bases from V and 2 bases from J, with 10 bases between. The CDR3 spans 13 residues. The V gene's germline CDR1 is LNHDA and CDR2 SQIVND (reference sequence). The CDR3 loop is CASSWDKTYEQYF. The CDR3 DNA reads TGTGCCAGTAGTTGGGACAAGACCTACGAGCAGTACTTC.

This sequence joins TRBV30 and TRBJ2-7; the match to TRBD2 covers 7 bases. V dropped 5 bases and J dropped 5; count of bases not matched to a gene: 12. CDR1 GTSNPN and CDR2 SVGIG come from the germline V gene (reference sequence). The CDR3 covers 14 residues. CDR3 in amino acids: CAWGGVVYGDEQYF. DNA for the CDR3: TGTGCCTGGGGGGGGGTCGTTTACGGCGACGAGCAGTACTTC.

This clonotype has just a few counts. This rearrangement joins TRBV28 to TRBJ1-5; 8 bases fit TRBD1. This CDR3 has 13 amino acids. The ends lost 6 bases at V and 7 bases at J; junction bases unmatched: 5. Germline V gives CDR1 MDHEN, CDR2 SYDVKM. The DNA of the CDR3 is TGTGCCAGCAGGCGACAGGGGATCCAGCCCCAGCATTTT. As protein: CASRRQGIQPQHF.

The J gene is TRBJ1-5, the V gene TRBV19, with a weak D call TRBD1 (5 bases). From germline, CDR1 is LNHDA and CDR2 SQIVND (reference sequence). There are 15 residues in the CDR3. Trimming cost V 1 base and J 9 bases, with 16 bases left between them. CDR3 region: CASSIVSRGGRPQHF. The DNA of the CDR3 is TGTGCCAGTAGTATAGTTTCAAGGGGAGGCCGGCCCCAGCATTTT. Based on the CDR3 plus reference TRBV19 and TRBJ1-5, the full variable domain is DGGITQSPKYLFRKEGQNVTLSCEQNLNHDAMYWYRQDPGQGLRLIYYSQIVNDFQKGDIAEGYSVSREKKESFPLTVTSAQKNPTAFYLCASSIVSRGGRPQHFGDGTRLSIL.

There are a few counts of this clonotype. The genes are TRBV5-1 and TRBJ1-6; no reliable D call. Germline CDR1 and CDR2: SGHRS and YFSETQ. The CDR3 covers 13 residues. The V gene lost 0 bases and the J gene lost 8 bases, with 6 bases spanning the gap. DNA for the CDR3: TGCGCCAGCAGCTTGGCGGGGTATTCACCCCTCCACTTT. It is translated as CASSLAGYSPLHF. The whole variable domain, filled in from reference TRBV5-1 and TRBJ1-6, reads KAGVTQTPRYLIKTRGQQVTLSCSPISGHRSVSWYQQTPGQGLQFLFEYFSETQRNKGNFPGRFSGRQFSNSRSEMNVSTLELGDSALYLCASSLAGYSPLHFGNGTRLTVT.

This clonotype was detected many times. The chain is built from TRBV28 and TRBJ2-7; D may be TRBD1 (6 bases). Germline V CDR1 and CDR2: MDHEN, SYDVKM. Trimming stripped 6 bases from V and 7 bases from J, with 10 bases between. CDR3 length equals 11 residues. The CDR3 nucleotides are TGTGCCAGCAGCACAGGGTTTGAGCAGTACTTC. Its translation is CASSTGFEQYF.

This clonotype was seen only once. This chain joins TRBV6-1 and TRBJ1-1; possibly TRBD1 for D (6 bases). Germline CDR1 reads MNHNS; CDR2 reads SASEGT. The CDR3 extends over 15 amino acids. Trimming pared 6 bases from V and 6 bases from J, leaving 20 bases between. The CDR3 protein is CASRTRTDVKAEAFF. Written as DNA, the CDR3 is TGTGCCAGCAGAACCAGGACAGACGTAAAGGCTGAAGCTTTCTTT.

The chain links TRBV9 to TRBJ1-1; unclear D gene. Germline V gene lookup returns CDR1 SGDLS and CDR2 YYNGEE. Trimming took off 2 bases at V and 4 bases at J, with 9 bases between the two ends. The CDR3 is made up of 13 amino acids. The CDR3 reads CASSVDILTEAFF. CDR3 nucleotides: TGTGCCAGCAGCGTTGACATCCTCACTGAAGCTTTCTTT.

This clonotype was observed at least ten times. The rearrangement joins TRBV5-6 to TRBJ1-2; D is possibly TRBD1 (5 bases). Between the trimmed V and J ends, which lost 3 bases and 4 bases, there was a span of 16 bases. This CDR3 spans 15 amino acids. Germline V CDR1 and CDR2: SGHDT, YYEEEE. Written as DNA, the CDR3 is TGTGCCAGCAGCTACCAGACAGCCCCTAGCTATGGCTACACCTTC. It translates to CASSYQTAPSYGYTF.

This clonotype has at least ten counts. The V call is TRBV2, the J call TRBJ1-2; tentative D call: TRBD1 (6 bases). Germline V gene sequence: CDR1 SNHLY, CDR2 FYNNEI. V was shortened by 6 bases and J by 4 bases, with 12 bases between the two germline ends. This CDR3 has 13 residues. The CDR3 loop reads CASRWTEGYGYTF. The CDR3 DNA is TGTGCCAGCAGATGGACAGAGGGCTATGGCTACACCTTC. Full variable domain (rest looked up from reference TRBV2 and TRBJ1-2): EPEVTQTPSHQVTQMGQEVILRCVPISNHLYFYWYRQILGQKVEFLVSFYNNEISEKSEIFDDQFSVERPDGSNFTLKIRSTKLEDSAMYFCASRWTEGYGYTFGSGTRLTVV.

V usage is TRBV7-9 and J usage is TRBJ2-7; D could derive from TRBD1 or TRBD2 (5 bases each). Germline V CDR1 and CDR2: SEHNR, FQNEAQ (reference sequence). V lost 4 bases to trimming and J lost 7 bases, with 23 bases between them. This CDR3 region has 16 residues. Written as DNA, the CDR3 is TGTGCCAGCAGCTCGACACGCAACGGGGACCCTAGGGAGCAGTACTTC. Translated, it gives CASSSTRNGDPREQYF. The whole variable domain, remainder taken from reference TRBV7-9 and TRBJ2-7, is DTGVSQNPRHKITKRGQNVTFRCDPISEHNRLYWYRQTLGQGPEFLTYFQNEAQLEKSRLLSDRFSAERPKGSFSTLEIQRTEQGDSAMYLCASSSTRNGDPREQYFGPGTRLTVT.

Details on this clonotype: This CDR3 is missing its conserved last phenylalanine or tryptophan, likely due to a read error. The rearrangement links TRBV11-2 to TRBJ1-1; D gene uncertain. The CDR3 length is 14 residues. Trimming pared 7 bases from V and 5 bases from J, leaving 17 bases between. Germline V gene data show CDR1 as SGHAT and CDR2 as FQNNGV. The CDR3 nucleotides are TGTGCCAGCACCGTGGGAGGGATGGGGACTGAAGCTTTCCTT. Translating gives CASTVGGMGTEAFL.

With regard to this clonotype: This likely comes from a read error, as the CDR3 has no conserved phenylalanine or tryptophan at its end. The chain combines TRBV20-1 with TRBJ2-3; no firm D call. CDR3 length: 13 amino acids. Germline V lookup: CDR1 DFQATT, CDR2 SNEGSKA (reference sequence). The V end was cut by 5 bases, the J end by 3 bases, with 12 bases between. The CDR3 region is CSAAGPWTDTQYL. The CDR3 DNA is TGCAGTGCTGCCGGGCCGTGGACAGATACGCAGTATCTT.

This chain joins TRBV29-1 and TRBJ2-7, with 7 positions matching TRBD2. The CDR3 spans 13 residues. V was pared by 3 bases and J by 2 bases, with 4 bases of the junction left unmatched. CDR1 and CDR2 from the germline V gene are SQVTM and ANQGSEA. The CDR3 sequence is CSVEGREPYEQYF. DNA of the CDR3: TGCAGCGTTGAGGGGAGGGAGCCCTACGAGCAGTACTTC.

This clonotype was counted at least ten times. The CDR3 spells CASSLALAGETQYF. The CDR3 bases are TGTGCCAGCAGCTTAGCTCTCGCGGGGGAGACCCAGTACTTC. This chain connects TRBV11-2 to TRBJ2-5, with a weak D call TRBD2 (6 bases). The CDR3 spans 14 residues. V was pared by 1 base and J by 5 bases, with 11 bases between. The germline gives CDR1 SGHAT, CDR2 FQNNGV. Using reference TRBV11-2 and TRBJ2-5 for the parts outside the CDR3, the full variable domain is EAGVAQSPRYKIIEKRQSVAFWCNPISGHATLYWYQQILGQGPKLLIQFQNNGVVDDSQLPKDRFSAERLKGVDSTLKIQPAKLEDSAVYLCASSLALAGETQYFGPGTRLLVL.